One sample yielded the 31 T cell receptor beta chains listed below, sequenced in a study of T cell repertoires in cytomegalovirus infection. No antigen has been identified for these receptors. TCRdb independently ran MiXCR on the reads; one entry per CDR3 protein. This sample has approximately 770,000 distinct CDR3 sequences, with 25% to 30% found just once. The source was cultured CD8+ T cells from PBMCs, collected from culture after CMV antigen stimulation. These receptors all come from a human donor in good health (CMV status not recorded). Some clones in this sample may be carry-over from other donors' samples.

At least ten counts were recorded for this clonotype. The chain couples TRBV7-2 to TRBJ1-2; 9 bases line up with TRBD1. This CDR3 is 19 amino acids long. J gave up 8 bases and V 2 bases, and 21 bases lay outside the gene matches. The V gene's germline CDR1 is SGHTA and CDR2 FQGNSA. The CDR3 sequence: CASSLTPPHIQGAPGGYTF. The CDR3 bases are TGTGCCAGCAGCTTAACCCCTCCACACATACAGGGGGCGCCTGGAGGCTACACCTTC.

The CDR3: CASSFWTGAYEQYF. The CDR3 DNA reads TGTGCCAGCAGCTTCTGGACAGGCGCCTACGAGCAGTACTTC. The chain links TRBV13 to TRBJ2-7; TRBD1 aligns across 7 bases. Losses at the gene ends were 3 bases for V and 2 bases for J; bases not matched to a gene: 4. The CDR3 runs 14 residues. CDR1 is PRHDT and CDR2 is FYEKMQ in the germline V gene (reference sequence).

The chain recombines TRBV24-1 with TRBJ2-2, with 8 bases matching TRBD1. Germline CDR1 reads KGHDR; CDR2 reads SFDVKD. This CDR3 contains 18 residues. V lost 1 base, J lost 6 bases, and 12 bases stayed unmatched. CDR3 nucleotides: TGTGCCACCAGTGATTTCAGTCAGGGGGCGCAAAAGCCCGGGGAGCTGTTTTTT. It specifies CATSDFSQGAQKPGELFF.

Only a few counts were recorded for this clonotype. The chain employs TRBV12-3 or TRBV12-4 and TRBJ1-5; 10 bases line up with TRBD1. Trimming took 5 bases from V and 3 from J; bases not matched to a gene: 4. The CDR3 length is 15 residues. The CDR3 loop reads CASSRTGGINQPQHF. CDR3 DNA: TGTGCCAGCAGTCGGACAGGGGGAATCAATCAGCCCCAGCATTTT.

The rearrangement links TRBV19 to TRBJ1-2; D uncertain. From germline, CDR1 is LNHDA and CDR2 SQIVND (reference sequence). V lost 4 bases and J lost 5, with 11 bases in between. The CDR3 is 13 amino acids. The chain's CDR3 is CASSTGSLYGYTF. CDR3 DNA: TGTGCCAGTAGTACAGGATCACTTTATGGCTACACCTTC. Supplemented by reference TRBV19 and TRBJ1-2, the full variable domain reads DGGITQSPKYLFRKEGQNVTLSCEQNLNHDAMYWYRQDPGQGLRLIYYSQIVNDFQKGDIAEGYSVSREKKESFPLTVTSAQKNPTAFYLCASSTGSLYGYTFGSGTRLTVV.

This clonotype showed up just once. The V call is TRBV10-3, the J call TRBJ2-1, with D possibly matching TRBD2 (6 bases). Germline-derived CDR1 and CDR2 are ENHRY and SYGVKD. This CDR3 has 15 residues. V lost 0 bases to trimming and J lost 3 bases, with 9 bases between them. The CDR3 loop reads CAISESLRGYNEQFF. The CDR3 nucleotides are TGTGCCATCAGTGAGTCCTTGCGGGGCTACAATGAGCAGTTCTTC.

The rearrangement joins TRBV7-9 to TRBJ2-3; no firm D call. V was clipped by 6 bases and J by 1 base, with 8 bases between them. The CDR3 contains 13 residues. The germline V gene has CDR1 SEHNR and CDR2 FQNEAQ (reference sequence). The CDR3 region has the DNA TGTGCCAGCAGATTCCGGGGCACAGATACGCAGTATTTT. Amino acids: CASRFRGTDTQYF.

This clonotype was seen more than once but under ten times. The CDR3 DNA reads as TGCGCCAGCAGTGAGACGGCTAATGAAAAACTGTTTTTT. The encoded protein is CASSETANEKLFF. This rearrangement joins TRBV10-2 to TRBJ1-4; D remains ambiguous. Looked up from germline, CDR1 is WSHSY and CDR2 is SAAADI. The CDR3 has 13 amino acids. Trimming cost V 2 bases and J 3 bases, with 4 bases left between them.

This chain uses TRBV5-4 with TRBJ2-1; D not resolved. The germline V gene has CDR1 SGHNT and CDR2 YYREEE (reference sequence). The CDR3 totals 11 residues. V lost 4 bases and J 7 bases, leaving 6 bases between the germline ends. CDR3 region: CASSDKNEQFF. The CDR3 DNA follows: TGTGCCAGCAGCGATAAAAATGAGCAGTTCTTC.

The DNA for the CDR3 is TGTGCCAGTAGTATACGGCCGCGCAATCAGCCCCAGCATTTT. Protein: CASSIRPRNQPQHF. The J gene is TRBJ1-5, the V gene TRBV19; D gene ambiguous. The CDR3 runs to 14 residues. Germline-derived CDR1 and CDR2 are LNHDA and SQIVND (reference sequence). V was shortened by 2 bases and J by 2 bases, with 7 bases between the two germline ends.

The V and J genes are TRBV6-6 and TRBJ2-6, with unresolved D. CDR3 length: 16 residues. CDR1 is MNHNY and CDR2 is SVGAGI in the germline V gene (reference sequence). The V and J ends lost 2 bases and 0 bases respectively, with 8 bases between them. The CDR3 region has the DNA TGTGCCAGCAGTTACGTCATGTTCTCTGGGGCCAACGTCCTGACTTTC. It yields the protein CASSYVMFSGANVLTF.

The chain combines TRBV12-3 or TRBV12-4 with TRBJ2-5; TRBD1 matches 8 bases. The CDR3 spans 15 residues. V was clipped by 4 bases and J by 2 bases; unmatched bases: 6. The CDR3 coding sequence is TGTGCCAGCAGTTCATTCGGACAGGGACAAGAGACCCAGTACTTC. As protein: CASSSFGQGQETQYF.

The V and J genes are TRBV28 and TRBJ1-5, with TRBD1 matching 8 bases. The germline gives CDR1 MDHEN, CDR2 SYDVKM. The CDR3 sequence is 18 residues long. The V gene end was trimmed by 5 bases and the J gene end by 0 bases; junction bases not matched to a gene: 12. This chain's CDR3 is CASSHGQGPRDSNQPQHF. CDR3 bases: TGTGCCAGCAGTCATGGACAGGGCCCAAGGGATAGCAATCAGCCCCAGCATTTT.

A few counts support this clonotype. The gene calls are TRBV7-9 and TRBJ2-3; TRBD1 might be the D (6 bases). The CDR3 sequence is 15 residues long. Deletions cut 2 bases from V and 3 bases from J, with 12 bases between. CDR1 and CDR2 from the germline V gene are SEHNR and FQNEAQ (reference sequence). In DNA form, the CDR3 reads TGTGCCAGCAGCTTAATTCAGGGGCCGACAGATACGCAGTATTTT. Protein: CASSLIQGPTDTQYF.

This clonotype showed up just a few times. The chain uses TRBV11-3 and TRBJ2-3, with TRBD2 matching 10 bases. The CDR3 has 17 residues. The junction had 4 bases not matched to a gene; V was cut back by 0 bases and J by 1 base. CDR1 is SGHNT, CDR2 YENEEA, per germline. The CDR3 nucleotides read TGTGCCAGCAGCTTAGATACGAGCGGGGGGGGCACAGATACGCAGTATTTT. It yields the protein CASSLDTSGGGTDTQYF.

This chain connects TRBV5-4 to TRBJ1-2, with TRBD1 matching 9 bases. Trimming cost V 4 bases and J 4 bases; bases outside gene matches: 8. Germline CDR1 and CDR2: SGHNT and YYREEE (reference sequence). There are 15 residues in the CDR3. CDR3 protein: CASSEGDRVGYGYTF. Written as DNA, the CDR3 is TGTGCCAGCAGCGAGGGGGACAGGGTAGGCTATGGCTACACCTTC.

A few counts support this clonotype. CDR3 residues: CASTGRNSYNSPLHF. Written as DNA, the CDR3 is TGTGCCAGCACAGGGCGAAACTCCTATAATTCACCCCTCCACTTT. The chain is built from TRBV27 and TRBJ1-6; D is possibly TRBD1 (5 bases). The CDR3 consists of 15 residues. The V end was cut by 7 bases, the J end by 0 bases, with 10 bases between. CDR1 is MNHEY, CDR2 SMNVEV, per germline (reference sequence).

This clonotype showed up just a few times. CDR3 sequence: CASSSQRTGRFYEQYF. Written as DNA, the CDR3 is TGTGCCAGCAGCTCCCAACGGACAGGGAGGTTCTACGAGCAGTACTTC. The chain carries TRBV7-9 and TRBJ2-7, with TRBD1 matching 8 bases. Germline lookup yields CDR1 SEHNR and CDR2 FQNEAQ (reference sequence). Losses at the gene ends were 4 bases for V and 3 bases for J; bases not matched to a gene: 11. The CDR3 extends over 16 amino acids.

This chain's CDR3 is CASSPGTANLSGNTIYF. As DNA, the CDR3 is TGTGCCAGCAGCCCCGGGACAGCAAATCTCTCTGGAAACACCATATATTTT. This rearrangement joins TRBV2 to TRBJ1-3, with 7 bases fitting TRBD1. The V and J ends lost 6 bases and 0 bases, in that order; junction bases with no gene match: 11. This CDR3 is built from 17 residues. Germline lookup yields CDR1 SNHLY and CDR2 FYNNEI.

J is TRBJ1-1 and V is TRBV4-1; TRBD1 matches at 7 bases. Germline V lookup: CDR1 MGHRA, CDR2 YSYEKL. The CDR3 spans 15 residues. Unmatched junction bases numbered 5, after V lost 3 bases and J lost 1 base. Written as DNA, the CDR3 is TGCGCCAGCAGCCAGCAACAGGGGTCGAACACTGAAGCTTTCTTT. Encoded protein: CASSQQQGSNTEAFF.

This clonotype was picked up a small number of times. This chain uses TRBV14 with TRBJ1-4, with 9 bases lining up with TRBD1. This CDR3 is 18 amino acids long. V dropped 2 bases and J dropped 8; count of bases not matched to a gene: 15. Germline CDR1 SGHDN, CDR2 FVKESK. CDR3 region: CASSQSHWAGQGPEKLFF. CDR3 coding DNA: TGTGCCAGCAGCCAAAGCCACTGGGCGGGACAGGGTCCCGAAAAACTGTTTTTT. The variable domain in full, with the rest retrieved from reference TRBV14 and TRBJ1-4, is EAGVTQFPSHSVIEKGQTVTLRCDPISGHDNLYWYRRVMGKEIKFLLHFVKESKQDESGMPNNRFLAERTGGTYSTLKVQPAELEDSGVYFCASSQSHWAGQGPEKLFFGSGTQLSVL.

The chain joins TRBV7-9 to TRBJ2-2; no clear D. Germline CDR1 SEHNR, CDR2 FQNEAQ (reference sequence). V gave up 4 bases and J gave up 5 bases, with 11 bases separating them. The CDR3 has 14 residues. CDR3 sequence: CASSYAAATGELFF. CDR3 DNA: TGTGCCAGCAGCTACGCGGCGGCTACCGGGGAGCTGTTTTTT.

The chain employs TRBV6-5 and TRBJ2-7; TRBD1 aligns across 10 bases. Trimming took 2 bases from V and 6 from J; bases not matched to a gene: 4. Germline V gives CDR1 MNHEY, CDR2 SVGAGI. The CDR3 extends over 14 amino acids. As DNA, the CDR3 is TGTGCCAGCAGTTACGCCGGGACAGGGGCCGAGCAGTACTTC. Amino acid sequence: CASSYAGTGAEQYF.

The count of this clonotype is one. This chain joins TRBV25-1 and TRBJ1-1, with 10 bases identical to TRBD1. After removal of 5 bases from V and 4 bases from J, the junction contained 7 bases not matched to a gene. Germline-derived CDR1 and CDR2 are MGHDK and SYGVNS. The CDR3 has 15 amino acids. The CDR3 sequence: CASSNPGQGTTEAFF. CDR3 nucleotide sequence: TGTGCCAGCAGTAACCCGGGACAGGGGACCACTGAAGCTTTCTTT.

V usage is TRBV15 and J usage is TRBJ2-3, with D perhaps TRBD1 (6 bases). The CDR3 covers 17 residues. Germline V gene sequence: CDR1 LNHNV, CDR2 YYDKDF (reference sequence). Trimming stripped 0 bases from V and 9 bases from J, with 22 bases between. The DNA of the CDR3 is TGTGCCACCAGCAGAGATATGGACAGCACCTTAATGGGGACGCAGTATTTT. Translated, it gives CATSRDMDSTLMGTQYF.

This clonotype has only a few counts. The gene calls are TRBV29-1 and TRBJ2-3, with 7 bases that match TRBD1. The CDR3 spans 13 residues. Germline CDR1 reads SQVTM; CDR2 reads ANQGSEA. The trim removed 5 bases at V and 0 bases at J, leaving 2 bases unmatched. The CDR3: CSVPGQSTDTQYF. CDR3 coding DNA: TGCAGCGTTCCGGGACAGAGCACAGATACGCAGTATTTT.

This clonotype was seen a handful of times. The V call is TRBV4-1, the J call TRBJ2-7, with unresolved D. CDR1 and CDR2 from the germline V gene are MGHRA and YSYEKL. This CDR3 spans 13 amino acids. Trimming took 0 bases from V and 4 from J, leaving 7 bases between them. DNA of the CDR3: TGCGCCAGCAGCCAAGAAATCGATTACGAGCAGTACTTC. Its protein is CASSQEIDYEQYF.

The chain joins TRBV4-3 to TRBJ2-7, with D tentatively TRBD1 or TRBD2 (5 bases each). The V and J ends lost 4 bases and 5 bases respectively, with 18 bases between them. There are 15 residues in the CDR3. The V gene's germline CDR1 is LGHNA and CDR2 YSLEER. The CDR3 DNA reads TGCGCCAGCAGCCGCGGAAGTGATCGGGACCACGAGCAGTACTTC. This encodes CASSRGSDRDHEQYF.

This clonotype was detected a few times. V usage is TRBV7-9 and J usage is TRBJ1-2; D uncertain. There are 15 residues in the CDR3. Per germline, CDR1 SEHNR and CDR2 FQNEAQ (reference sequence). V was cut by 3 bases and J by 7 bases, with 18 bases left in between. CDR3 amino acids: CASSFELALSGGYTF. CDR3 in DNA: TGTGCCAGCAGCTTTGAACTCGCCCTAAGTGGTGGCTACACCTTC.

Worth noting for this clonotype: This clone may be a read error of a much larger clone one base away. The rearrangement joins TRBV27 to TRBJ1-6; a possible D gene is TRBD1 (6 bases). The CDR3 sequence is 22 residues long. In germline, CDR1 is MNHEY, CDR2 SMNVEV (reference sequence). In nucleotides, the CDR3 is TGTGCCAGCAGTTTTATAGGACAGCTTAGCCTCTCGTCTGAGTTCTATAATTCACTCCTCCACTTT. Encoded protein: CASSFIGQLSLSSEFYNSLLHF.

This clonotype was found a few times. The J gene is TRBJ1-2, the V gene TRBV27, with 10 nucleotides matching TRBD1. Germline V gene data show CDR1 as MNHEY and CDR2 as SMNVEV (reference sequence). CDR3 size: 15 residues. V lost 6 bases to trimming and J lost 5 bases; unmatched junction nucleotides: 9. The chain's CDR3 is CASRRGQGGGYGYTF. The CDR3 coding sequence is TGTGCCAGCAGGAGAGGACAGGGGGGGGGTTATGGCTACACCTTC.